This paragraph reports one T cell receptor (beta chain). Its cognate antigen is unknown. CDR1 and CDR2 from the germline V gene are SEHNR and FQNEAQ (reference sequence). Trimming removed 1 base from V and 3 bases from J, with 13 bases in between. CDR3 size: 15 residues. The data derive from a study of T cell responses to AZD1222 COVID-19 vaccine. Study-wide results and limits: White British ancestry dominated among donors, who included more females, and clonal diversity was possibly underestimated.

Profiled with immunoSEQ multiplex PCR; TCRdb holds only in-frame clones, not every one. Altogether 130,000 to 150,000 clones are present, 85% to 90% being singletons, with the ten largest covering 1.5% to 2%. The receptor was isolated from an adult in good health. This specimen was peripheral blood, taken on day 0 of AZD1222 vaccination. J is TRBJ2-7 and V is TRBV7-9, with D uncertain. CDR3 DNA: TGTGCCAGCAGCTTAGAGTACGGGTATGGCTACGAGCAGTACTTC. Protein sequence: CASSLEYGYGYEQYF. Complete variable domain (other parts from reference TRBV7-9 and TRBJ2-7): DTGVSQNPRHKITKRGQNVTFRCDPISEHNRLYWYRQTLGQGPEFLTYFQNEAQLEKSRLLSDRFSAERPKGSFSTLEIQRTEQGDSAMYLCASSLEYGYGYEQYFGPGTRLTVT.